The 17 T cell receptor beta chains presented below share a single source sample, sequenced in a study of CD8+ T cells in alopecia areata. Following extraction, RNA underwent reverse transcription to cDNA, which served as the sequencing template. Using immunoSEQ multiplex PCR, the repertoire was profiled, and TCRdb retains in-frame clones only, with some absent. The profile shows about 180,000 clones, approximately 55% of them singletons. Treatment meaning: oral pan-JAK inhibitor, 5-10 mg twice daily. The sample consisted of CD8+ T cells sorted from blood, taken at week 24, from a patient treated with tofacitinib. The receptor set was obtained from a human donor with alopecia areata.

Details on this clone: Distinct nucleotide sequences in the sample also encode this CDR3. CDR3 residues: CSVVQSYGYTF. DNA of the CDR3: TGCAGCGTAGTGCAGAGCTATGGCTACACCTTC. The chain couples TRBV29-1 to TRBJ1-2; D is unresolved. The CDR3 has 11 residues. V lost 6 bases to trimming and J lost 4 bases, with 9 bases between them. Germline V lookup: CDR1 SQVTM, CDR2 ANQGSEA.

Points on this clone: Relative to the germline gene, one junction end is altered; a read error may explain this. J is TRBJ2-1 and V is TRBV19; D assignment may be TRBD1 or TRBD2 (7 bases each). The CDR3 extends over 15 amino acids. Germline V gene data show CDR1 as LNHDA and CDR2 as SQIVND (reference sequence). The CDR3: CASSIDDSGGDSLLF. The CDR3 DNA reads TGTGCCAGTAGTATAGATGATTCAGGGGGGGACTCCCTGCTCTTC.

The J gene is TRBJ2-3, the V gene TRBV15, with D unclear. This CDR3 contains 11 residues. The germline gives CDR1 LNHNV, CDR2 YYDKDF (reference sequence). Trimming pared 1 base from V and 7 bases from J, leaving 3 bases between. DNA for the CDR3: TGTGCCACCAGCAGAGGATATACGCAGTATTTT. This codes for CATSRGYTQYF.

The V and J genes are TRBV5-1 and TRBJ2-6; D is undetermined. The germline CDR1 and CDR2 sequences are SGHRS and YFSETQ. The CDR3 runs to 12 residues. V gave up 6 bases and J gave up 6 bases, with 7 bases separating them. The CDR3, as DNA: TGCGCCAGCATCCTTGTGGCCAACGTCCTGACTTTC. Amino acid sequence: CASILVANVLTF.

The CDR3 here is CASSQDNLGYTF. The CDR3 DNA reads TGTGCCAGCAGCCAAGATAATCTGGGGTACACCTTC. The chain carries TRBV14 and TRBJ1-2; D is uncertain. Germline CDR1 reads SGHDN; CDR2 reads FVKESK. This CDR3 contains 12 residues. V was trimmed by 0 bases and J by 11 bases, leaving 10 bases between them.

V is TRBV7-2 and J is TRBJ2-1, with 7 bases matching TRBD1. The V gene end was trimmed by 1 base and the J gene end by 8 bases; junction bases not matched to a gene: 2. The CDR3 runs 13 residues. Per germline, CDR1 SGHTA and CDR2 FQGNSA. The CDR3 region has the DNA TGTGCCAGCAGCTTAGGGGACAGCTATGAGCAGTTCTTC. It is translated as CASSLGDSYEQFF.

The chain employs TRBV10-3 and TRBJ1-2, with D tentatively TRBD1 (5 bases). CDR1 and CDR2 from the germline V gene are ENHRY and SYGVKD. V lost 0 bases and J lost 3, with 11 bases in between. The CDR3 contains 15 residues. CDR3 protein: CAISESGAIDYGYTF. Written as DNA, the CDR3 is TGTGCCATCAGTGAGTCCGGGGCGATTGACTATGGCTACACCTTC.

This clone appeared a single time. The CDR3 protein is CASSVKLEDRSNSPLHF. In nucleotides, the CDR3 is TGTGCCAGCAGTGTAAAGCTAGAAGACAGATCTAATTCACCCCTCCACTTT. V gene TRBV2 combines with J gene TRBJ1-6, with D maybe TRBD1 (5 bases). The germline V gene has CDR1 SNHLY and CDR2 FYNNEI. V dropped 4 bases and J dropped 6 bases, with 19 bases sitting between them. The CDR3 sequence is 17 residues long.

The chain links TRBV29-1 to TRBJ1-2, with TRBD1 matching 7 bases. This CDR3 contains 12 residues. The V gene end was trimmed by 5 bases and the J gene end by 8 bases; junction bases not matched to a gene: 8. Per germline, CDR1 SQVTM and CDR2 ANQGSEA. CDR3 sequence (DNA): TGCAGCGTTCCCGGGACAGAGGGCGGCTACACCTTC. Its translation: CSVPGTEGGYTF.

The rearrangement uses TRBV9 and TRBJ2-3; 10 bases line up with TRBD2. Losses at the gene ends were 4 bases for V and 4 bases for J; bases not matched to a gene: 6. The germline gives CDR1 SGDLS, CDR2 YYNGEE. This CDR3 spans 15 amino acids. The CDR3 sequence is CASSTEGLASDTQYF. CDR3 nucleotide sequence: TGTGCCAGCAGCACTGAGGGACTAGCGTCAGATACGCAGTATTTT.

The CDR3 DNA follows: TGTGCCAGCAGCTTGGATCCGGGCCACTACTACGAGCAGTACTTC. This encodes CASSLDPGHYYEQYF. The V call is TRBV11-2, the J call TRBJ2-7; D is uncertain. Germline-derived CDR1 and CDR2 are SGHAT and FQNNGV. V lost 3 bases and J 3 bases, leaving 15 bases between the germline ends. The CDR3 runs 15 residues.

This clone has just a few counts. The V and J genes are TRBV29-1 and TRBJ1-1; D gene unclear. The CDR3 has 10 residues. Trimming left V 0 bases short and J 12 bases short, with 8 bases between. Germline V gene sequence: CDR1 SQVTM, CDR2 ANQGSEA. CDR3 sequence (DNA): TGCAGCGTTGAAGATTTGAGTACTTTCTTT. Protein sequence: CSVEDLSTFF.

This clone was picked up one time. The V call is TRBV5-1, the J call TRBJ2-7, with no clear D. Trimming stripped 5 bases from V and 6 bases from J, with 15 bases between. Germline CDR1 SGHRS, CDR2 YFSETQ. This CDR3 contains 13 residues. The CDR3 region is CASSTDSPFEQYF. CDR3 DNA: TGCGCCAGCAGTACAGACTCCCCCTTCGAGCAGTACTTC.

The chain uses TRBV5-1 and TRBJ2-3; 13 nucleotides line up with TRBD2. Germline values: CDR1 SGHRS, CDR2 YFSETQ. The CDR3 loop spans 15 amino acids. The trim removed 7 bases at V and 5 bases at J, leaving 7 bases unmatched. The CDR3 reads CASRTSGGAKDTQYF. For the CDR3, the DNA is TGCGCCAGCCGCACTAGCGGGGGGGCCAAAGATACGCAGTATTTT. Combining the CDR3 with reference TRBV5-1 and TRBJ2-3 gives the whole variable domain KAGVTQTPRYLIKTRGQQVTLSCSPISGHRSVSWYQQTPGQGLQFLFEYFSETQRNKGNFPGRFSGRQFSNSRSEMNVSTLELGDSALYLCASRTSGGAKDTQYFGPGTRLTVL.

The chain recombines TRBV19 with TRBJ1-1; 7 nucleotides agree with TRBD1. The germline V gene has CDR1 LNHDA and CDR2 SQIVND (reference sequence). V lost 8 bases and J lost 11; bases outside the gene matches: 8. The length of the CDR3 is 11 residues. The CDR3 spells CASETGTAAFF. For the CDR3, the DNA is TGTGCCAGTGAGACCGGGACAGCTGCTTTCTTT.

This clone was counted a few times. This chain links TRBV6-5 with TRBJ1-1; a possible D gene is TRBD1 (5 bases). V lost 2 bases, J lost 3 bases, and 10 bases lay in between. CDR1 is MNHEY, CDR2 SVGAGI, per germline. The CDR3 is made up of 14 amino acids. This CDR3 is CASSYGTEYTEAFF. The CDR3 DNA is TGTGCCAGCAGTTACGGGACTGAGTACACTGAAGCTTTCTTT.

The chain employs TRBV29-1 and TRBJ2-1; the match to TRBD1 covers 9 bases. The V segment lost 5 bases and the J segment 5 bases; nucleotides outside the gene matches: 7. Germline V CDR1 and CDR2: SQVTM, ANQGSEA. The CDR3 is 14 residues long. The DNA of the CDR3 is TGCAGCGTTAACGACAGGGGGGATAACAATGAGCAGTTCTTC. It specifies CSVNDRGDNNEQFF.